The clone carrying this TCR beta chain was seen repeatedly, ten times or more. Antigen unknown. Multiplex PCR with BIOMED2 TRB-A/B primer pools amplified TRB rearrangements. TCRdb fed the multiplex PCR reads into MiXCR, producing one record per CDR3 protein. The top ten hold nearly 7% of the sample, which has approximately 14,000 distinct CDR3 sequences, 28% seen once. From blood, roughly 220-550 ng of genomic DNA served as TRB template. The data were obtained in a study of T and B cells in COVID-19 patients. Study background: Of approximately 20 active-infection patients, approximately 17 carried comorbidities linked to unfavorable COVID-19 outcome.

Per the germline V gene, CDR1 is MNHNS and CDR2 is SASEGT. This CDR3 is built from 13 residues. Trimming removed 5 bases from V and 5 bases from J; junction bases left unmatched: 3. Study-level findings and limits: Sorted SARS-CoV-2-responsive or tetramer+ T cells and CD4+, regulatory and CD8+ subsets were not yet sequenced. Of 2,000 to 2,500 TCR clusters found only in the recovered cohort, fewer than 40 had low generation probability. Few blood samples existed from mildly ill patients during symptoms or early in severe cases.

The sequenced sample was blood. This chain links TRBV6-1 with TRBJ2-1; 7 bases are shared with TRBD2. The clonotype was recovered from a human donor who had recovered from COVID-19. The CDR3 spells CASSSRGDNEQFF. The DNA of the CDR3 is TGTGCCAGCAGTTCCCGGGGGGACAATGAGCAGTTCTTC.